This entry is about one TCR beta chain. This entry belongs to a study of OX40 agonist ivuxolimab in advanced cancers. Some clones are missing from TCRdb's copy, which holds only in-frame ones; the method was immunoSEQ multiplex PCR. Among about 94,000 clones, roughly 94% were seen once, and the ten largest hold around 0.18%. The ends were cut back, 5 bases at V and 0 bases at J, with 5 bases in the middle. CDR3 length equals 13 residues. Germline CDR1 and CDR2: SGHTA and FQGNSA. This receptor was taken from an adult with an advanced solid tumor such as melanoma, head and neck, liver or kidney cancer. The specimen was CD4+ or CD8+ T cells sorted from blood, collected in a trial of the OX40 agonist ivuxolimab. The rearrangement uses TRBV7-2 and TRBJ1-5; D remains ambiguous. The CDR3, as DNA: TGTGCCAGCAGCAGAATTAGCAATCAGCCCCAGCATTTT. Protein product: CASSRISNQPQHF.